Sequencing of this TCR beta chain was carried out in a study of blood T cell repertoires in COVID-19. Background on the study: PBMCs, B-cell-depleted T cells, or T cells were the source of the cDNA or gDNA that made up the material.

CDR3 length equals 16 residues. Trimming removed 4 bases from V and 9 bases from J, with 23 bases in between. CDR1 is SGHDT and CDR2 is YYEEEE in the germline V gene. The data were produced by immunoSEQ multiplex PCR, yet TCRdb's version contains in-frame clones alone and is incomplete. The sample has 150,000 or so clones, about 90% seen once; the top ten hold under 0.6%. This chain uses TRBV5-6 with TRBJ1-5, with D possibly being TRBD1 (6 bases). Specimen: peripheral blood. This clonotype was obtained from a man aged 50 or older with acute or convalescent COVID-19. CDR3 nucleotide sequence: TGTGCCAGCAGCGTGTGGGGGGGACAAGCCTCCCGGCCCCAGCATTTT. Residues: CASSVWGGQASRPQHF. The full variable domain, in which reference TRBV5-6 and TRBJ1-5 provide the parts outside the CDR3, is DAGVTQSPTHLIKTRGQQVTLRCSPKSGHDTVSWYQQALGQGPQFIFQYYEEEERQRGNFPDRFSGHQFPNYSSELNVNALLLGDSALYLCASSVWGGQASRPQHFGDGTRLSIL.